These 27 T cell receptor beta chains were all obtained from the same sample, sequenced in a study of Ad26.COV2.S vaccination and SARS-CoV-2 variants. The treatment was: about 20 received Ad26.COV2.S at low or high dose, single or two shots; 5 received placebo; per-sample allocation not given. Sample collection was performed on day 63 after the first vaccine or placebo injection. The repertoire was sequenced with immunoSEQ multiplex PCR; TCRdb's copy has only in-frame clones and lacks some. This table has approximately 450,000 clones, roughly 90% appearing once. This specimen was peripheral blood, taken in a trial of Ad26.COV2.S vaccine versus placebo. Source of these receptors: a person aged 18 to 65 who received the Ad26.COV2.S COVID-19 vaccine or a placebo.

CDR3 nucleotide sequence: TGTGCCAGCAGTTATCTCAGCGGGAGAATTGGCTTCTACGAGCAGTACTTC. It codes for CASSYLSGRIGFYEQYF. The chain links TRBV6-2 or TRBV6-3 to TRBJ2-7; 8 nucleotides line up with TRBD2. The CDR3 runs 17 residues. V trimming: 3 bases; J trimming: 3 bases; junction bases outside the gene matches: 13. Germline V gene data show CDR1 as MNHEY and CDR2 as SVGEGT.

The CDR3 is CASSKDANYNEQFF. CDR3 bases: TGTGCCAGCAGCAAAGATGCCAACTACAATGAGCAGTTCTTC. The J gene is TRBJ2-1, the V gene TRBV21-1. TRBV21-1 is recorded as a pseudogene. This CDR3 comprises 14 residues.

The chain links TRBV2 to TRBJ1-1; no firm D call. Germline V CDR1 and CDR2: SNHLY, FYNNEI. This CDR3 is 13 amino acids long. Trimming took off 6 bases at V and 2 bases at J, with 10 bases between the two ends. The CDR3 sequence is CASRRDSNTEAFF. The CDR3 bases are TGTGCCAGCAGAAGGGATTCTAACACTGAAGCTTTCTTT.

The chain employs TRBV27 and TRBJ2-3; no firm D call. With 0 bases removed from V and 6 bases from J, the gap between germline ends came to 7 bases. This CDR3 region has 13 residues. The germline V gene has CDR1 MNHEY and CDR2 SMNVEV (reference sequence). The CDR3 protein is CASSLSIADTQYF. The CDR3 DNA sequence: TGTGCCAGCAGTTTATCTATTGCGGATACGCAGTATTTT.

The J gene is TRBJ1-6, the V gene TRBV30; 8 bases are shared with TRBD1. The germline V gene encodes CDR1 GTSNPN and CDR2 SVGIG (reference sequence). The CDR3 length is 16 residues. Trimming at V came to 2 bases and at J to 10 bases, leaving 13 bases not matched to a gene. The CDR3, as DNA: TGTGCCTGGAGTATATATGCGACAGGGGAGGAATCACCCCTCCACTTT. This translates into CAWSIYATGEESPLHF.

The rearrangement uses TRBV6-2 or TRBV6-3 and TRBJ2-7, with TRBD1 matching over 8 bases. CDR3 length: 18 residues. After removal of 2 bases from V and 3 bases from J, the junction contained 15 bases not matched to a gene. Per germline, CDR1 MNHEY and CDR2 SVGEGT. The CDR3 here is CASSYPRRGQEGIYEQYF. Here the CDR3 DNA reads TGTGCCAGCAGTTACCCTCGCCGGGGACAGGAAGGAATCTACGAGCAGTACTTC.

Of note for this clone: Other nucleotide sequences from this sample produce the same CDR3. The chain carries TRBV28 and TRBJ1-2, with D perhaps matching TRBD1 (5 bases). The V end lost 5 bases, the J end lost 4 bases, and 8 bases lay between the germline ends. Germline V gene lookup returns CDR1 MDHEN and CDR2 SYDVKM. The CDR3 runs to 12 residues. The CDR3 nucleotides are TGTGCCAGCAGTGCAGGGATCTATGGCTACACCTTC. This encodes CASSAGIYGYTF.

CDR3 nucleotide sequence: TGTGCCAGCAGCCAAGTAACGGGGGCGCGAGAGACCCAGTACTTC. It encodes CASSQVTGARETQYF. The chain couples TRBV3-1 (or the pseudogene TRBV3-2) to TRBJ2-5, with D perhaps assigned TRBD1 or TRBD2 (6 bases each). Trimming stripped 1 base from V and 4 bases from J, with 13 bases between. The CDR3 has 15 residues. Germline V CDR1 and CDR2: LGHDT, YNNKEL (reference sequence).

V and J are TRBV29-1 and TRBJ1-6, with D perhaps TRBD1 (5 bases). The CDR3 is 12 amino acids. CDR1 and CDR2 from the germline V gene are SQVTM and ANQGSEA. V lost 2 bases, J lost 14 bases, and 13 bases lay in between. CDR3 sequence reads: CSVESGSGALHF. CDR3 nucleotide sequence: TGCAGCGTTGAATCAGGGTCTGGGGCCCTCCACTTT.

The chain is built from TRBV11-2 and TRBJ2-3; possible D gene TRBD2, 6 bases. V lost 2 bases, J lost 2 bases, and 14 bases lay in between. This CDR3 spans 16 amino acids. CDR1 is SGHAT and CDR2 is FQNNGV in the germline V gene. The CDR3 coding sequence is TGTGCCAGCAGCTTAAGGCTTAGCGGATTCACAGATACGCAGTATTTT. Encoded protein: CASSLRLSGFTDTQYF.

The rearrangement joins TRBV6-4 to TRBJ1-1; 7 bases are shared with TRBD1. In germline, CDR1 is MRHNA, CDR2 SNTAGT. Trimming at V came to 7 bases and at J to 0 bases, leaving 17 bases not matched to a gene. This CDR3 is 18 amino acids long. As DNA, the CDR3 is TGTGCCAGCACCTACGCCGCCCGGGACAGCCTCATGAACACTGAAGCTTTCTTT. It yields the protein CASTYAARDSLMNTEAFF.

This chain joins TRBV6-2 or TRBV6-3 and TRBJ2-7; D might be TRBD1 (5 bases). CDR1 is MNHEY and CDR2 is SVGEGT in the germline V gene. Trimming removed 0 bases from V and 5 bases from J, with 17 bases in between. This CDR3 has 16 residues. The CDR3 DNA sequence: TGTGCCAGCAGTTACTCGATTTTAGCAGGGTTGCACGAGCAGTACTTC. Translated, it gives CASSYSILAGLHEQYF.

V usage is TRBV2 and J usage is TRBJ2-5; 8 nucleotides align to TRBD1. J was trimmed by 5 bases and V by 4 bases; bases with no gene match: 6. CDR3 length: 14 amino acids. Per the germline V gene, CDR1 is SNHLY and CDR2 is FYNNEI. Here the CDR3 DNA reads TGTGCCAGCAGTGTTCAGGGGGCGTGGGAGACCCAGTACTTC. Its translation is CASSVQGAWETQYF.

The chain is built from TRBV5-1 and TRBJ1-1; D is unresolved. CDR1 and CDR2 from the germline V gene are SGHRS and YFSETQ. V was trimmed by 0 bases and J by 4 bases, leaving 13 bases between them. The CDR3 has 15 amino acids. CDR3 DNA: TGCGCCAGCAGCTTGGCCGTAGATACGACCACTGAAGCTTTCTTT. Translation gives CASSLAVDTTTEAFF.

The chain couples TRBV2 to TRBJ2-3; possibly TRBD1 for D (8 bases). The CDR3 has 16 residues. Deletions cut 5 bases from V and 3 bases from J, with 18 bases between. Looked up from germline, CDR1 is SNHLY and CDR2 is FYNNEI. As DNA, the CDR3 is TGTGCCAGCAGTTCACAGGGGGGGCGCAGGACAGATACGCAGTATTTT. The encoded protein is CASSSQGGRRTDTQYF.

The rearrangement joins TRBV10-3 to TRBJ2-1; 14 positions agree with TRBD2. With 4 bases clipped from V and 0 bases from J, the junction kept 2 bases outside the gene matches. Looked up from germline, CDR1 is ENHRY and CDR2 is SYGVKD. The CDR3 is 17 amino acids. The CDR3 loop reads CAISGLAGGSSYNEQFF. CDR3 coding DNA: TGTGCCATCAGTGGACTAGCGGGAGGGAGCTCCTACAATGAGCAGTTCTTC.

The chain combines TRBV18 with TRBJ2-1; D ambiguous. Per germline, CDR1 KGHSH and CDR2 LQKENI. V was pared by 1 base and J by 3 bases, with 10 bases between. The CDR3 extends over 15 amino acids. The CDR3 sequence: CASSPLSMDYNEQFF. The CDR3, as DNA: TGTGCCAGCTCACCACTTTCGATGGACTACAATGAGCAGTTCTTC.

The chain recombines TRBV19 with TRBJ1-1, with D unclear. The V gene lost 3 bases and the J gene lost 1 base, with 6 bases spanning the gap. Germline V gives CDR1 LNHDA, CDR2 SQIVND (reference sequence). This CDR3 comprises 13 residues. The CDR3 DNA reads as TGTGCCAGTAGTATTACGGGGAACACTGAAGCTTTCTTT. Encoded protein: CASSITGNTEAFF. The variable domain in full, with the rest retrieved from reference TRBV19 and TRBJ1-1, is DGGITQSPKYLFRKEGQNVTLSCEQNLNHDAMYWYRQDPGQGLRLIYYSQIVNDFQKGDIAEGYSVSREKKESFPLTVTSAQKNPTAFYLCASSITGNTEAFFGQGTRLTVV.

This clone was picked up a small number of times. The rearrangement links TRBV19 to TRBJ1-5, with D hard to call. This CDR3 is built from 13 residues. Between the trimmed V and J ends, which lost 11 bases and 2 bases, there was a span of 13 bases. Germline CDR1 reads LNHDA; CDR2 reads SQIVND (reference sequence). CDR3 DNA: TGTGCCTCGCGGAGGGTAGGCAATCAGCCCCAGCATTTT. Residues: CASRRVGNQPQHF.

The rearrangement links TRBV7-2 to TRBJ2-2; D assignment may be TRBD1 or TRBD2 (5 bases each). The CDR3 is 12 amino acids. Looked up from germline, CDR1 is SGHTA and CDR2 is FQGNSA. V was cut by 4 bases and J by 7 bases, with 7 bases left in between. The CDR3 loop is CASSWGYGELFF. In DNA form, the CDR3 reads TGTGCCAGCAGCTGGGGGTACGGGGAGCTGTTTTTT.

The chain carries TRBV5-6 and TRBJ2-7; tentative D call: TRBD2 (6 bases). V lost 3 bases to trimming and J lost 5 bases, with 18 bases between them. The CDR3 extends over 15 amino acids. The germline V gene has CDR1 SGHDT and CDR2 YYEEEE. This CDR3 reads CASSSQGGGWNEQYF. The CDR3 DNA sequence: TGTGCCAGCAGCTCCCAAGGTGGGGGGTGGAACGAGCAGTACTTC.

V and J are TRBV12-3 or TRBV12-4 and TRBJ1-2, with D possibly being TRBD1 (6 bases). V lost 3 bases to trimming and J lost 7 bases, with 12 bases between them. The CDR3 is 13 residues long. CDR3 sequence reads: CASSFRGAFGYTF. For the CDR3, the DNA is TGTGCCAGCAGTTTTCGGGGGGCCTTTGGCTACACCTTC.

The genes are TRBV4-1 and TRBJ2-1; 10 positions agree with TRBD2. Germline V gives CDR1 MGHRA, CDR2 YSYEKL. The CDR3 runs to 16 residues. The V gene end was trimmed by 0 bases and the J gene end by 3 bases; junction bases not matched to a gene: 2. Here the CDR3 DNA reads TGCGCCAGCAGCCAAGAATGGACTAGCGGCTACAATGAGCAGTTCTTC. Translation gives CASSQEWTSGYNEQFF.

The V gene is TRBV28, the J gene TRBJ2-2, with TRBD1 matching 7 bases. The CDR3 length is 14 residues. V gave up 5 bases and J gave up 7 bases; unmatched junction bases: 7. Germline V gene data show CDR1 as MDHEN and CDR2 as SYDVKM. CDR3 in DNA: TGTGCCAGCAGTCCCGGGACAGCGGACGGGGAGCTGTTTTTT. It is translated as CASSPGTADGELFF.

This clone turned up a few times. The chain combines TRBV5-1 with TRBJ2-7; TRBD2 agrees at 7 bases. V was clipped by 4 bases and J by 7 bases; unmatched bases: 17. The CDR3 totals 16 residues. Per germline, CDR1 SGHRS and CDR2 YFSETQ. For the CDR3, the DNA is TGCGCCAGCAGCGCGGGAGTCGGCACAGGAGTTGGGGAGCAGTACTTC. This codes for CASSAGVGTGVGEQYF.

The chain links TRBV30 to TRBJ2-2; D might be TRBD1 (7 bases). This CDR3 region has 14 residues. V lost 2 bases and J 1 base, leaving 8 bases between the germline ends. From germline, CDR1 is GTSNPN and CDR2 SVGIG (reference sequence). For the CDR3, the DNA is TGTGCCTGGAGTCAGGGGGGGAACACCGGGGAGCTGTTTTTT. Its protein product is CAWSQGGNTGELFF.

The V gene is TRBV7-9, the J gene TRBJ1-1, with 7 bases lining up with TRBD1. Germline-derived CDR1 and CDR2 are SEHNR and FQNEAQ (reference sequence). The CDR3 runs 14 residues. V lost 6 bases and J lost 7; bases outside the gene matches: 11. This CDR3 is CASRSGTVHLEAFF. The CDR3 coding sequence is TGTGCCAGCAGATCCGGGACAGTCCACCTTGAAGCTTTCTTT. The complete variable domain, with remaining parts taken from reference TRBV7-9 and TRBJ1-1, reads DTGVSQNPRHKITKRGQNVTFRCDPISEHNRLYWYRQTLGQGPEFLTYFQNEAQLEKSRLLSDRFSAERPKGSFSTLEIQRTEQGDSAMYLCASRSGTVHLEAFFGQGTRLTVV.